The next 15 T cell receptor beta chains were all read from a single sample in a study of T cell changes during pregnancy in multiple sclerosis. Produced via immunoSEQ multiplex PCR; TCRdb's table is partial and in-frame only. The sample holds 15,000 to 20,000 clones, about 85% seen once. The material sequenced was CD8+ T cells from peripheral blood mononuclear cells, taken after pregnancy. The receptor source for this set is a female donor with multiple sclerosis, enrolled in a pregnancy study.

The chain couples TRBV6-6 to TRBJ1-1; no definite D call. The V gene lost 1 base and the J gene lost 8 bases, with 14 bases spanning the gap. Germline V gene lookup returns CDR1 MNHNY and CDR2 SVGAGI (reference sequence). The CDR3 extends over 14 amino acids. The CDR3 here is CASSYYSAGSEAFF. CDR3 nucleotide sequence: TGTGCCAGCAGTTACTATAGTGCGGGCAGCGAAGCTTTCTTT.

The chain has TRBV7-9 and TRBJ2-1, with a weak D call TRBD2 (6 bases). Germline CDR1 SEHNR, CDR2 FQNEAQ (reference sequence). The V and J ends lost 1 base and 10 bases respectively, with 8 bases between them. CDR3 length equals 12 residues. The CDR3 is CASSLGGGEQFF. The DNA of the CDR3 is TGTGCCAGCAGCTTAGGTGGAGGGGAGCAGTTCTTC.

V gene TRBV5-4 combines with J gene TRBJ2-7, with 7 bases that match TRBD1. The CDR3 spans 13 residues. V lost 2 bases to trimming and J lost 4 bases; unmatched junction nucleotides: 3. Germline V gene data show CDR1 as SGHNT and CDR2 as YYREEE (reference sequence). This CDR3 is CASSFRQGYEQYF. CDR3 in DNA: TGTGCCAGCAGCTTCCGACAGGGATACGAGCAGTACTTC.

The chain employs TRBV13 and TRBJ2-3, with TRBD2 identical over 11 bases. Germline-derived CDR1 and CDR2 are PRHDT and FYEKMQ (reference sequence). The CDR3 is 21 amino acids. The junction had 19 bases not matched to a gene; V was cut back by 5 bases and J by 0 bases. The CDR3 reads CASSPSSGGALRGESTDTQYF. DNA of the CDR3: TGTGCCAGCAGCCCCAGTAGCGGGGGGGCTCTGAGGGGAGAAAGCACAGATACGCAGTATTTT.

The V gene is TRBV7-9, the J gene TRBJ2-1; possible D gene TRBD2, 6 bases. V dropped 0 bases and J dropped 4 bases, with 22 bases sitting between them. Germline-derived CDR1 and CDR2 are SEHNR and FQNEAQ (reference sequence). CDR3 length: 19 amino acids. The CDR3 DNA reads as TGTGCCAGCAGCTTAGCCACCGTCGGCGGACCGGGGGTTTACAATGAGCAGTTCTTC. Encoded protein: CASSLATVGGPGVYNEQFF.

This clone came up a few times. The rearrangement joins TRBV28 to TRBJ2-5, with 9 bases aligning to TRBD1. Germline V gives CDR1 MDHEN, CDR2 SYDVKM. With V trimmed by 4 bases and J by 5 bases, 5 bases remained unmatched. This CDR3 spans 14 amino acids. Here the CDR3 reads CASSSGTGRETQYF. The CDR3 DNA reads TGTGCCAGCAGTTCGGGGACAGGGAGGGAGACCCAGTACTTC.

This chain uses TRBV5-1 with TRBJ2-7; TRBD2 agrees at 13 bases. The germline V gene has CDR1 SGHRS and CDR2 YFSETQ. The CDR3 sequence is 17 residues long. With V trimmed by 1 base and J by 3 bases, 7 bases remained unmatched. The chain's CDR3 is CASSLTGTSGVVYEQYF. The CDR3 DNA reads TGCGCCAGCAGCTTGACAGGGACTAGCGGGGTGGTCTACGAGCAGTACTTC.

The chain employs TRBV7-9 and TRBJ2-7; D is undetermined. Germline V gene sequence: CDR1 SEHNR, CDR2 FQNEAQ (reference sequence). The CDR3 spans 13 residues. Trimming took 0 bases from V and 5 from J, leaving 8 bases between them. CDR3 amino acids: CASSLAYPNEQYF. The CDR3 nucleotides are TGTGCCAGCAGCTTAGCCTATCCCAACGAGCAGTACTTC.

CDR3 loop: CASSFEDSVEQYF. The CDR3 DNA reads TGTGCCAGCAGTTTCGAAGACTCGGTCGAGCAGTACTTC. The chain recombines TRBV27 with TRBJ2-7; D is ambiguous. Germline V gene data show CDR1 as MNHEY and CDR2 as SMNVEV (reference sequence). This CDR3 is 13 amino acids long. V dropped 3 bases and J dropped 6 bases, with 12 bases sitting between them.

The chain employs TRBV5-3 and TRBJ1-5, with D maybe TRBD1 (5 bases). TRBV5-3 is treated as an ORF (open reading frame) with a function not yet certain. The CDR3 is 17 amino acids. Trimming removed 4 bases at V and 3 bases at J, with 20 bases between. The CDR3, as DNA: TGTGCCAGAAGCCTGAAAGTCCGGGAGGGGTCCAATCAGCCCCAGCATTTT. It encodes CARSLKVREGSNQPQHF.

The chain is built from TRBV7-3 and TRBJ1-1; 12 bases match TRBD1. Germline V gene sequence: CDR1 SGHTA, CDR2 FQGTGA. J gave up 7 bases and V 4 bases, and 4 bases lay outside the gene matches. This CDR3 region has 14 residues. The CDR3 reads CASSWGQGAGEAFF. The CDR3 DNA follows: TGTGCCAGCAGCTGGGGACAGGGGGCAGGTGAAGCTTTCTTT.

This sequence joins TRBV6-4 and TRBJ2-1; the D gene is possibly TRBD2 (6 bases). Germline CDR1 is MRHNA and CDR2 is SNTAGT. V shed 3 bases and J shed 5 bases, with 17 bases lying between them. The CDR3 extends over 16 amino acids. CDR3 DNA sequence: TGTGCCAGCAGTGAAAAACTAGGGGACTCACACAATGAGCAGTTCTTC. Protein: CASSEKLGDSHNEQFF.

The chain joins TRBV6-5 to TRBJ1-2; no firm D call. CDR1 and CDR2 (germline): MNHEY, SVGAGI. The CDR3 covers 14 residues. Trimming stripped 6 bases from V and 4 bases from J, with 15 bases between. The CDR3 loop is CASRHTETRYGYTF. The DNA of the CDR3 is TGTGCCAGCAGGCATACAGAGACCCGCTATGGCTACACCTTC.

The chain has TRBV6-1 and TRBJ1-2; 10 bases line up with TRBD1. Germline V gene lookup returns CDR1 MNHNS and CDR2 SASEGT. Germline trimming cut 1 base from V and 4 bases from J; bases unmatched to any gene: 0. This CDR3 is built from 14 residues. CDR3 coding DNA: TGTGCCAGCAGTGAAGGGACAGGGGGCTATGGCTACACCTTC. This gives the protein CASSEGTGGYGYTF.

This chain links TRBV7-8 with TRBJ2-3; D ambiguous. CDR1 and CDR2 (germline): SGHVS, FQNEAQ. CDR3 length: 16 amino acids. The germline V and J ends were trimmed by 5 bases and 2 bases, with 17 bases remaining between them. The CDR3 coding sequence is TGTGCCAGCAGCCCCTGGGCCACGGCAAACACAGATACGCAGTATTTT. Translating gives CASSPWATANTDTQYF.